These T cell receptor beta chains were read from a single sample in a study of T-cell memory formation after mild COVID-19. TCRdb itself ran the 5' RACE reads through MiXCR, one entry per CDR3 protein. The data contain about 250,000 distinct CDR3 sequences, about 15% of them singletons. Sequenced material: PBMCs or a T cell subset sorted from them (not recorded which). These receptors came from a man in his late teens or twenties who had mild COVID-19 (a few samples of this study predate the infection). Cell type and time point are not known. The CDR3 runs from the conserved cysteine through the conserved F or W. The order of the fields is D gene, clone size, V gene, J gene, CDR3 DNA, CDR3 protein. A D gene is named only where the DNA matches it firmly. Only some rows state a clone size, as once, few, many or a class for expanded clones.

TRBD1	few	TRBV6-5	TRBJ1-4	TGTGCCAGCAGCCGGACAGGGGTGGGAGAAAAACTGTTTTTT	CASSRTGVGEKLFF
TRBD2	few	TRBV6-6	TRBJ2-5	TGTGCCAGCAGTACGCCTAGCGGGGAGACCCAGTACTTC	CASSTPSGETQYF
TRBD1	-	TRBV3-1	TRBJ2-7	TGTGCCAGCAGCCGAAGGGACAGTTCCTACGAGCAGTACTTC	CASSRRDSSYEQYF
-	few	TRBV12-3/TRBV12-4	TRBJ2-5	TGTGCCAGCAGTTTTTCGTGGCCGCCAGGCCGAACCCAAGAGACCCAGTACTTC	CASSFSWPPGRTQETQYF
-	many	TRBV4-3	TRBJ2-5	TGCGCCAGCAGCCAAGATATGAGGGGCCAAGAGACCCAGTACTTC	CASSQDMRGQETQYF
-	few	TRBV29-1	TRBJ1-4	TGCAGCGCTGGGACAACTGATGAAAAACTGTTTTTT	CSAGTTDEKLFF
-	-	TRBV4-3	TRBJ2-1	TGCGCCAGCAGCCAAGCTCCAGGGAAGATGATGGATGAGCAGTTCTTC	CASSQAPGKMMDEQFF
TRBD2	many	TRBV6-2/TRBV6-3	TRBJ2-7	TGTGCCAGCAGTTCCGCCCCAAGCGGGGCCTCCTACGAGCAGTACTTC	CASSSAPSGASYEQYF
-	few	TRBV27	TRBJ1-1	TGTGCCAGCAGTACCCGAGGGGGTCTTGTCACTGAAGCTTTCTTT	CASSTRGGLVTEAFF
TRBD2	-	TRBV7-2	TRBJ2-2	TGTGCCAGCAGCACTAGCGGGGGGATCGGGGAGCTGTTTTTT	CASSTSGGIGELFF
-	many	TRBV29-1	TRBJ2-5	TGCAGCGGTGGAGGGGTCCAAGAGACCCAGTACTTC	CSGGGVQETQYF
-	many	TRBV5-6	TRBJ2-5	TGTGCCAGCAGCCCTGAGTCCCGGGACATTGGGACCCAGTACTTC	CASSPESRDIGTQYF